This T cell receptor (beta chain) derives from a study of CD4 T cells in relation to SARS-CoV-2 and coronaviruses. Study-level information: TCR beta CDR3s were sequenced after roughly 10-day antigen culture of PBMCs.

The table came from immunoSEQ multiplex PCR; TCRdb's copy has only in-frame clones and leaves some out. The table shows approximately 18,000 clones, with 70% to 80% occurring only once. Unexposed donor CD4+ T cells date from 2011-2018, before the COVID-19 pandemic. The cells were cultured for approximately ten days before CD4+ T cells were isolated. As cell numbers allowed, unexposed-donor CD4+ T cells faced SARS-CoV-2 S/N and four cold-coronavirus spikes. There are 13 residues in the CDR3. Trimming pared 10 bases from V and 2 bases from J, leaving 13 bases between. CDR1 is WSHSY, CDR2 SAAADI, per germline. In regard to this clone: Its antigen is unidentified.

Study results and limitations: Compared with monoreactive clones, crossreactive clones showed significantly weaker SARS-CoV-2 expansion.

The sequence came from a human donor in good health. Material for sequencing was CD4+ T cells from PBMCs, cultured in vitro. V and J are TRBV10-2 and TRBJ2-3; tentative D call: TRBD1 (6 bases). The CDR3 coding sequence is TGCGCCACCCTACAGGGATTCACAGATACGCAGTATTTT. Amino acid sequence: CATLQGFTDTQYF.